Shown below are 16 T cell receptor beta chains from a single sample sequenced in a study of cytomegalovirus exposure and HLA in healthy donors. It was with 60 Vbeta and 13 Jbeta primers that the PCR ran. TCRdb's copy holds only in-frame clones and misses some; the assay was immunoSEQ multiplex PCR. The table records tens of thousands of clones, roughly 86% of them present only once. The sample was PBMCs. The source is a young woman in good health and CMV-seropositive.

This chain's CDR3 is CASSEDRGPYGYTF. CDR3 in DNA: TGTGCCAGCAGTGAAGACAGGGGGCCCTATGGCTACACCTTC. The chain joins TRBV2 to TRBJ1-2; 9 bases are shared with TRBD1. This CDR3 contains 14 residues. The germline gives CDR1 SNHLY, CDR2 FYNNEI. Unmatched junction bases numbered 1, after V lost 1 base and J lost 4 bases.

This clone came up once. The V and J genes are TRBV27 and TRBJ2-1, with D perhaps TRBD2 (6 bases). V was pared by 2 bases and J by 7 bases, with 15 bases between. CDR3 length: 15 amino acids. CDR1 and CDR2 (germline): MNHEY, SMNVEV (reference sequence). Written as DNA, the CDR3 is TGTGCCAGCAGTTTAACAGACTGGGACTGGAATGAGCAGTTCTTC. It encodes CASSLTDWDWNEQFF.

This chain connects TRBV6-5 to TRBJ2-5; 7 nucleotides match TRBD2. Germline CDR1 and CDR2: MNHEY and SVGAGI. The V segment lost 6 bases and the J segment 5 bases; nucleotides outside the gene matches: 12. The CDR3 covers 15 residues. CDR3 region: CASRTGAGVGETQYF. The CDR3 bases are TGTGCCAGCAGGACCGGGGCGGGAGTCGGGGAGACCCAGTACTTC.

The chain joins TRBV6-1 to TRBJ1-1, with D perhaps TRBD1 (6 bases). In germline, CDR1 is MNHNS, CDR2 SASEGT. V was cut by 5 bases and J by 0 bases, with 10 bases left in between. The CDR3 is 14 amino acids. The CDR3 protein is CASSLQGLNTEAFF. The CDR3 bases are TGTGCCAGCAGTCTACAGGGTTTGAACACTGAAGCTTTCTTT.

In nucleotides, the CDR3 is TGTGCCAGCAGTTCCCGACAGGGGGTTAAGGAAAAACTGTTTTTT. Protein product: CASSSRQGVKEKLFF. The J gene is TRBJ1-4, the V gene TRBV27, with 9 bases identical to TRBD1. This CDR3 has 15 amino acids. Trimming at V came to 4 bases and at J to 8 bases, leaving 8 bases not matched to a gene. The germline V gene has CDR1 MNHEY and CDR2 SMNVEV (reference sequence).

J is TRBJ2-1 and V is TRBV9; TRBD2 is a possible D gene (6 bases). The CDR3 runs 15 residues. The germline V and J ends were trimmed by 1 base and 5 bases, with 13 bases remaining between them. The germline V gene has CDR1 SGDLS and CDR2 YYNGEE. The CDR3 protein is CASSVPWGGDNEQFF. The CDR3 DNA reads as TGTGCCAGCAGCGTACCCTGGGGAGGTGACAATGAGCAGTTCTTC.

The chain uses TRBV25-1 and TRBJ1-4; no definite D call. Per the germline V gene, CDR1 is MGHDK and CDR2 is SYGVNS. This CDR3 has 15 amino acids. Trimming cost V 4 bases and J 0 bases, with 9 bases left between them. The DNA for the CDR3 is TGTGCCAGCAGTGGAAGAACAGCAACTAATGAAAAACTGTTTTTT. Translating it yields CASSGRTATNEKLFF.

The V and J genes are TRBV4-1 and TRBJ2-5; 7 bases line up with TRBD2. Germline V lookup: CDR1 MGHRA, CDR2 YSYEKL. Trimming removed 1 base from V and 4 bases from J; junction bases left unmatched: 6. CDR3 length: 15 residues. This CDR3 is CASSQGWGRGETQYF. CDR3 coding DNA: TGCGCCAGCAGCCAAGGGTGGGGGAGGGGAGAGACCCAGTACTTC.

The chain recombines TRBV9 with TRBJ2-1, with D possibly matching TRBD2 (7 bases). The germline V gene has CDR1 SGDLS and CDR2 YYNGEE. V was clipped by 3 bases and J by 6 bases, with 16 bases between them. The CDR3 contains 15 residues. The CDR3 DNA reads as TGTGCCAGCAGCGCCGGTCCGGGGGGCATCAATGAGCAGTTCTTC. Protein product: CASSAGPGGINEQFF.

A single count supports this clone. The V gene is TRBV5-1, the J gene TRBJ2-5, with D perhaps matching TRBD2 (6 bases). This CDR3 region has 16 residues. Germline CDR1 is SGHRS and CDR2 is YFSETQ. Trimming removed 0 bases from V and 5 bases from J, with 17 bases in between. The CDR3 sequence is CASSLDSRGSRETQYF. CDR3 sequence (DNA): TGCGCCAGCAGCTTGGACTCTCGGGGGAGCAGGGAGACCCAGTACTTC. Filled out from reference TRBV5-1 and TRBJ2-5, the complete variable domain reads KAGVTQTPRYLIKTRGQQVTLSCSPISGHRSVSWYQQTPGQGLQFLFEYFSETQRNKGNFPGRFSGRQFSNSRSEMNVSTLELGDSALYLCASSLDSRGSRETQYFGPGTRLLVL.

This chain links TRBV5-4 with TRBJ2-5, with D tentatively TRBD2 (5 bases). The CDR3 is made up of 12 amino acids. V was cut by 0 bases and J by 7 bases, with 7 bases left in between. From germline, CDR1 is SGHNT and CDR2 YYREEE (reference sequence). DNA of the CDR3: TGTGCCAGCAGCTTGGATGCGGGGACCCAGTACTTC. This translates into CASSLDAGTQYF.

The chain is built from TRBV5-1 and TRBJ2-7; 7 positions match TRBD2. V trimming: 2 bases; J trimming: 2 bases; junction bases outside the gene matches: 4. Germline V CDR1 and CDR2: SGHRS, YFSETQ. The CDR3 contains 14 residues. The CDR3 DNA reads as TGCGCCAGCAGCTTATTAAGCGGGACCTACGAGCAGTACTTC. Protein product: CASSLLSGTYEQYF.

The chain has TRBV14 and TRBJ2-1; 8 positions agree with TRBD2. Losses at the gene ends were 1 base for V and 6 bases for J; bases not matched to a gene: 8. The germline V gene has CDR1 SGHDN and CDR2 FVKESK. The CDR3 extends over 16 amino acids. CDR3 region: CASSQGLAGPTNEQFF. The CDR3 nucleotides are TGTGCCAGCAGCCAAGGTCTAGCGGGTCCGACCAATGAGCAGTTCTTC.

The chain has TRBV13 and TRBJ2-7; 8 nucleotides agree with TRBD2. J gave up 7 bases and V 1 base, and 6 bases lay outside the gene matches. CDR1 is PRHDT, CDR2 FYEKMQ, per germline (reference sequence). The CDR3 extends over 14 amino acids. CDR3 in DNA: TGTGCCAGCAGCTTAGCTGGGACTAGAGGTGAGCAGTACTTC. It is translated as CASSLAGTRGEQYF.

The chain joins TRBV6-1 to TRBJ2-3, with no clear D. Per the germline V gene, CDR1 is MNHNS and CDR2 is SASEGT. CDR3 length equals 15 residues. The V and J ends lost 1 base and 4 bases respectively, with 12 bases between them. CDR3 nucleotides: TGTGCCAGCAGTGAAGAGCATTACCAGGCAGATACGCAGTATTTT. This encodes CASSEEHYQADTQYF.

For the CDR3, the DNA is TGCGCCAGCAGCCATATTGGAGACACCGGGGAGCTGTTTTTT. It translates to CASSHIGDTGELFF. The gene calls are TRBV4-1 and TRBJ2-2; D is uncertain. Germline V gives CDR1 MGHRA, CDR2 YSYEKL. V was pared by 3 bases and J by 3 bases, with 8 bases between. The CDR3 has 14 residues.